This entry lists 30 T cell receptor beta chains sequenced from one sample in a study of human T cells and chemical hapten exposure. TCRdb passed the RACE reads through MiXCR, listing each CDR3 protein once. The sample yields about 380,000 distinct CDR3 sequences, more than 4.5% seen once. Time point reported: pre-sensitization, week 0. Treatment given: therapeutic diphenylcyclopropenone sensitization with weekly scalp DPC. The sample here was whole blood, taken in connection with sensitization to the hapten diphenylcyclopropenone (DPC). The origin of the receptors is a woman aged 45-60 years with alopecia areata. Some clones in this sample may be carry-over from other donors' samples.

This chain links TRBV11-2 with TRBJ2-7; TRBD1 might be the D (6 bases). Germline V gene sequence: CDR1 SGHAT, CDR2 FQNNGV. Trimming took off 0 bases at V and 7 bases at J, with 19 bases between the two ends. This CDR3 is 16 amino acids long. The CDR3 DNA follows: TGTGCCAGCAGCTTAGATGTCAACAGGGCCGTGTTGGAGCAGTACTTC. Translated, it gives CASSLDVNRAVLEQYF.

The chain couples TRBV15 to TRBJ1-5; tentative D call: TRBD1 (6 bases). The CDR3 spans 14 residues. With 5 bases removed from V and 4 bases from J, the gap between germline ends came to 12 bases. Germline CDR1 is LNHNV and CDR2 is YYDKDF (reference sequence). The CDR3 DNA follows: TGTGCCACCAGCCCCAGGGGCTCTAATCAGCCCCAGCATTTT. Translating gives CATSPRGSNQPQHF. Full variable domain (outside the CDR3, taken from reference TRBV15 and TRBJ1-5): DAMVIQNPRYQVTQFGKPVTLSCSQTLNHNVMYWYQQKSSQAPKLLFHYYDKDFNNEADTPDNFQSRRPNTSFCFLDIRSPGLGDTAMYLCATSPRGSNQPQHFGDGTRLSIL.

Many counts were recorded for this clonotype. The chain carries TRBV12-3 or TRBV12-4 and TRBJ1-5; TRBD1 aligns across 9 bases. The J segment lost 0 bases and the V segment lost 5 bases, leaving 2 bases of the junction unmatched. The CDR3 length is 15 residues. CDR3 DNA: TGTGCCAGCAGTCCGGGACAGGGTAGCAATCAGCCCCAGCATTTT. It translates to CASSPGQGSNQPQHF.

This clonotype was picked up many times. The chain carries TRBV9 and TRBJ1-2; no clear D gene. CDR1 is SGDLS and CDR2 is YYNGEE in the germline V gene. CDR3 size: 14 residues. V was shortened by 0 bases and J by 4 bases, with 10 bases between the two germline ends. In DNA, the CDR3 is TGTGCCAGCAGCGTAGCTGGGAGCGGCTATGGCTACACCTTC. Residues: CASSVAGSGYGYTF.

V usage is TRBV29-1 and J usage is TRBJ1-2; 8 bases are a match to TRBD1. This CDR3 region has 14 residues. The junction had 8 bases not matched to a gene; V was cut back by 7 bases and J by 1 base. Looked up from germline, CDR1 is SQVTM and CDR2 is ANQGSEA. The CDR3 bases are TGCAGCGCTATGACAGGGGAGATTAACTATGGCTACACCTTC. Translated: CSAMTGEINYGYTF.

This clonotype was picked up many times. The chain employs TRBV6-5 and TRBJ1-1, with 7 bases identical to TRBD1. The germline V gene encodes CDR1 MNHEY and CDR2 SVGAGI. J gave up 6 bases and V 5 bases, and 9 bases lay outside the gene matches. The CDR3 extends over 14 amino acids. The CDR3 coding sequence is TGTGCCAGCAGTGCCACAGGGGTTTACGCTGAAGCTTTCTTT. Its translation is CASSATGVYAEAFF.

This clonotype turned up a few times. This chain connects TRBV27 to TRBJ2-6; no firm D call. Germline V gene sequence: CDR1 MNHEY, CDR2 SMNVEV (reference sequence). The CDR3 length is 16 residues. Trimming removed 2 bases from V and 0 bases from J, with 8 bases in between. The CDR3 nucleotides are TGTGCCAGCAGTTTAGCCAGAGCCTCTGGGGCCAACGTCCTGACTTTC. Its protein product is CASSLARASGANVLTF.

This clonotype was seen only a few times. V and J are TRBV10-2 and TRBJ2-3, with a possible D match to TRBD1 (5 bases). Germline lookup yields CDR1 WSHSY and CDR2 SAAADI. This CDR3 contains 13 residues. V lost 7 bases to trimming and J lost 2 bases, with 10 bases between them. CDR3 residues: CASIGQVTDTQYF. CDR3 coding DNA: TGCGCCAGCATAGGACAAGTCACAGATACGCAGTATTTT.

This clonotype was observed at least ten times. The rearrangement joins TRBV7-2 to TRBJ2-1; 9 positions match TRBD2. The germline gives CDR1 SGHTA, CDR2 FQGNSA. The CDR3 extends over 16 amino acids. J was trimmed by 7 bases and V by 1 base; bases with no gene match: 8. The CDR3 DNA sequence: TGTGCCAGCAGCTTAGAAGCGGGAGGCGGTATGAATGAGCAGTTCTTC. Its protein product is CASSLEAGGGMNEQFF.

This clonotype has ten or more counts. The chain has TRBV13 and TRBJ1-1; D is uncertain. Trimming pared 5 bases from V and 3 bases from J, leaving 10 bases between. Germline V lookup: CDR1 PRHDT, CDR2 FYEKMQ (reference sequence). This CDR3 has 13 amino acids. CDR3 nucleotides: TGTGCCAGCAGCATCCAGTGGTACACTGAAGCTTTCTTT. Amino acids: CASSIQWYTEAFF.

In its sample, this clonotype was seen many times. V and J are TRBV12-3 or TRBV12-4 and TRBJ2-4; maybe TRBD1 (6 bases). Trimming took 7 bases from V and 1 from J, leaving 17 bases between them. The CDR3 is 16 residues long. In nucleotides, the CDR3 is TGTGCCAGCACTACGACAGGAAAGAGGGCCAAAAACATTCAGTACTTC. Amino acids: CASTTTGKRAKNIQYF.

This clonotype was counted a few times. The chain couples TRBV3-1 to TRBJ1-5; 7 positions agree with TRBD1. The germline CDR1 and CDR2 sequences are LGHDT and YNNKEL (reference sequence). The CDR3 has 15 amino acids. V shed 1 base, J shed 4 bases, and the junction held 4 bases outside the gene matches. The CDR3 protein is CASSQGNRGNQPQHF. The CDR3 DNA follows: TGTGCCAGCAGCCAAGGCAACAGGGGTAATCAGCCCCAGCATTTT.

The gene calls are TRBV30 and TRBJ2-1; the D call may be TRBD1 or TRBD2 (5 bases each). CDR1 GTSNPN and CDR2 SVGIG come from the germline V gene (reference sequence). V was trimmed by 2 bases and J by 5 bases, leaving 13 bases between them. CDR3 length: 14 amino acids. The CDR3 loop reads CAWSTRDAHNEQFF. The DNA for the CDR3 is TGTGCCTGGAGTACCCGGGACGCTCACAATGAGCAGTTCTTC.

The chain combines TRBV3-1 with TRBJ2-7, with D perhaps matching TRBD1 or TRBD2 (6 bases each). The CDR3 is 14 residues long. V shed 5 bases and J shed 2 bases, with 13 bases lying between them. In germline, CDR1 is LGHDT, CDR2 YNNKEL (reference sequence). DNA for the CDR3: TGTGCCAGCAGCAGGGCAGGGGAGGCCTACGAGCAGTACTTC. Translated: CASSRAGEAYEQYF.

In this sample, this clonotype turned up many times. V usage is TRBV7-9 and J usage is TRBJ1-3; 9 bases match TRBD1. This CDR3 is built from 16 residues. Germline trimming cut 3 bases from V and 0 bases from J; bases unmatched to any gene: 3. Germline V gene lookup returns CDR1 SEHNR and CDR2 FQNEAQ (reference sequence). The DNA for the CDR3 is TGTGCCAGCAGCTTTTGGACAGGGGACTCTGGAAACACCATATATTTT. Its protein is CASSFWTGDSGNTIYF. Looking up the rest from reference TRBV7-9 and TRBJ1-3 gives the full variable domain: DTGVSQNPRHKITKRGQNVTFRCDPISEHNRLYWYRQTLGQGPEFLTYFQNEAQLEKSRLLSDRFSAERPKGSFSTLEIQRTEQGDSAMYLCASSFWTGDSGNTIYFGEGSWLTVV.

This clonotype was observed at least ten times. The gene calls are TRBV20-1 and TRBJ2-7, with D uncertain. The length of the CDR3 is 14 residues. In germline, CDR1 is DFQATT, CDR2 SNEGSKA (reference sequence). Deletions cut 5 bases from V and 3 bases from J, with 17 bases between. The CDR3, as DNA: TGCAGTGCTGTTCTCGGTCCCCTGATCTACGAGCAGTACTTC. Encoded protein: CSAVLGPLIYEQYF.

As to this clonotype: This could be a read error, since a much larger clone is one nucleotide away. The chain joins TRBV5-1 to TRBJ2-1; TRBD1 matches at 8 bases. The CDR3 length is 14 residues. CDR1 is SGHRS and CDR2 is YFSETQ in the germline V gene. The V gene end was trimmed by 6 bases and the J gene end by 4 bases; junction bases not matched to a gene: 6. For the CDR3, the DNA is TGCGCCAGCAAGGGACAGGTCTTGTACAATGAGCAGTTCTTC. Protein sequence: CASKGQVLYNEQFF.

This clonotype was counted many times. The V gene is TRBV29-1, the J gene TRBJ2-7, with D maybe TRBD2 (5 bases). The CDR3 runs 14 residues. Between the trimmed V and J ends, which lost 5 bases and 6 bases, there was a span of 20 bases. The germline V gene encodes CDR1 SQVTM and CDR2 ANQGSEA. The CDR3 region is CSVTDSLENREQYF. The DNA for the CDR3 is TGCAGCGTTACGGACTCCCTAGAGAATCGCGAGCAGTACTTC.

This clonotype was found many times. V and J are TRBV29-1 and TRBJ2-7; TRBD2 matches at 7 bases. J lost 5 bases, V lost 4 bases, and 5 bases had no gene match. This CDR3 region has 12 residues. Per the germline V gene, CDR1 is SQVTM and CDR2 is ANQGSEA. Here the CDR3 DNA reads TGCAGCGTTGCTCAGGGAGGGAACGAGCAGTACTTC. Translation gives CSVAQGGNEQYF.

The rearrangement joins TRBV5-1 to TRBJ1-1, with a tentative D call TRBD1 (6 bases). Trimming pared 4 bases from V and 4 bases from J, leaving 8 bases between. The CDR3 length is 12 residues. Germline loops: CDR1 SGHRS, CDR2 YFSETQ. The CDR3 is CASSQDSTEAFF. The CDR3 bases are TGCGCCAGCAGCCAGGACAGCACTGAAGCTTTCTTT.

This clonotype was counted between two and nine times. The gene calls are TRBV24-1 and TRBJ2-2; 7 nucleotides line up with TRBD2. Germline V lookup: CDR1 KGHDR, CDR2 SFDVKD. This CDR3 region has 15 residues. V trimming: 4 bases; J trimming: 5 bases; junction bases outside the gene matches: 6. CDR3: CATSDAGVSTGELFF. For the CDR3, the DNA is TGTGCCACCAGTGACGCGGGGGTTTCAACCGGGGAGCTGTTTTTT.

This clonotype was seen a few times. The chain combines TRBV27 with TRBJ2-3; no firm D call. The germline V gene has CDR1 MNHEY and CDR2 SMNVEV (reference sequence). The CDR3 is 13 amino acids. V was shortened by 4 bases and J by 6 bases, with 11 bases between the two germline ends. CDR3 nucleotides: TGTGCCAGCAGTTACTCAGTCCAGGATACGCAGTATTTT. It encodes CASSYSVQDTQYF.

The sample holds a few counts of this clonotype. The V call is TRBV6-4, the J call TRBJ2-5; the match to TRBD2 covers 11 bases. After removal of 0 bases from V and 6 bases from J, the junction contained 9 bases not matched to a gene. In germline, CDR1 is MRHNA, CDR2 SNTAGT. This CDR3 has 17 amino acids. DNA of the CDR3: TGTGCCAGCAGTGACTCTAGCGGGGGGGCCGGGAAAAAGACCCAGTACTTC. It is translated as CASSDSSGGAGKKTQYF.

This clonotype was counted a few times. The CDR3 reads CASSPYLSTGSYEQYF. The DNA of the CDR3 is TGTGCCAGCAGTCCGTACCTCTCGACAGGGAGTTACGAGCAGTACTTC. The chain is built from TRBV28 and TRBJ2-7; 7 bases align to TRBD1. Per germline, CDR1 MDHEN and CDR2 SYDVKM. J gave up 4 bases and V 5 bases, and 14 bases lay outside the gene matches. The CDR3 is 16 residues long.

V usage is TRBV7-6 and J usage is TRBJ1-1; TRBD1 matches 8 bases. Trimming took 4 bases from V and 8 from J; bases not matched to a gene: 6. The CDR3 consists of 13 residues. CDR1 and CDR2 (germline): SGHVS, FNYEAQ. In DNA form, the CDR3 reads TGTGCCAGCAGCTCCGCAGGGGGCTACGAAGCTTTCTTT. Protein sequence: CASSSAGGYEAFF. Full variable domain (missing parts from reference TRBV7-6 and TRBJ1-1): GAGVSQSPRYKVTKRGQDVALRCDPISGHVSLYWYRQALGQGPEFLTYFNYEAQQDKSGLPNDRFSAERPEGSISTLTIQRTEQRDSAMYRCASSSAGGYEAFFGQGTRLTVV.

To note about this clonotype: This likely traces to a read error, being one base from a far larger clone. The CDR3 ends on some other residue instead of the conserved phenylalanine or tryptophan, so this is likely a read error. V is TRBV7-6 and J is TRBJ1-3, with unresolved D. This CDR3 is 12 amino acids long. The V gene's germline CDR1 is SGHVS and CDR2 FNYEAQ. V was clipped by 5 bases and J by 0 bases, with 2 bases between them. The CDR3 here is CASSPSGNTIYY. In nucleotides, the CDR3 is TGTGCCAGCAGCCCCTCTGGAAACACCATATATTAT.

This clonotype was seen ten or more times. The chain joins TRBV12-3 or TRBV12-4 to TRBJ1-4; D is unclear. The CDR3 totals 13 residues. The V gene lost 7 bases and the J gene lost 8 bases, with 14 bases spanning the gap. CDR3 nucleotide sequence: TGTGCCAGCACCCCTGACGTACAGGAAAAACTGTTTTTT. Translated: CASTPDVQEKLFF.

This clonotype was seen many times. This chain uses TRBV7-8 with TRBJ1-2; D not certain. Germline V lookup: CDR1 SGHVS, CDR2 FQNEAQ. V was shortened by 5 bases and J by 1 base, with 11 bases between the two germline ends. The CDR3 consists of 14 residues. CDR3 in DNA: TGTGCCAGCAGCCCGTCCCCAGATAACTATGGCTACACCTTC. Translated, it gives CASSPSPDNYGYTF.

This clonotype has a handful of counts. J is TRBJ1-6 and V is TRBV7-8; D remains ambiguous. V gave up 3 bases and J gave up 8 bases, with 8 bases separating them. Germline CDR1 is SGHVS and CDR2 is FQNEAQ. The length of the CDR3 is 13 residues. CDR3 nucleotide sequence: TGTGCCAGCAGCTTCGGGAGCGATTCACCCCTCCACTTT. Amino acid sequence: CASSFGSDSPLHF.

This clonotype has just a few counts. The rearrangement links TRBV7-9 to TRBJ2-7; possibly TRBD2 for D (7 bases). There are 16 residues in the CDR3. Germline V gives CDR1 SEHNR, CDR2 FQNEAQ (reference sequence). Deletions cut 10 bases from V and 1 base from J, with 23 bases between. The CDR3 coding sequence is TGTGCCACCCAAGGGGGGAGGGCCGGACATTCCTACGAGCAGTACTTC. This gives the protein CATQGGRAGHSYEQYF.